The 13 T cell receptor beta chains listed next were all sequenced from one sample in a study of neurological immune-mediated disorders. TCRdb ran MiXCR on the 5' RACE reads and lists one entry per CDR3 protein. The sample has tens of thousands of distinct CDR3 sequences, roughly 10% seen once. The material sequenced was PBMCs. The receptors derive from a man in his 60s in good health.

This clonotype was found many times. The chain links TRBV28 to TRBJ2-1; 11 bases agree with TRBD2. Germline loops: CDR1 MDHEN, CDR2 SYDVKM. This CDR3 is 13 amino acids long. V lost 7 bases, J lost 8 bases, and 4 bases stayed unmatched. Here the CDR3 DNA reads TGTGCCAGCACCATTAGCGGGGGGGATGAGCAGTTCTTC. Its translation: CASTISGGDEQFF.

Ten or more counts support this clonotype. This chain uses TRBV5-4 with TRBJ2-5; 10 bases agree with TRBD2. Per germline, CDR1 SGHNT and CDR2 YYREEE (reference sequence). V lost 3 bases, J lost 4 bases, and 3 bases stayed unmatched. The CDR3 sequence is 14 residues long. CDR3 DNA: TGTGCCAGCAGCTCGGAGCGGGGGGGAGAGACCCAGTACTTC. Encoded protein: CASSSERGGETQYF. Drawing the rest from reference TRBV5-4 and TRBJ2-5, the complete variable domain is ETGVTQSPTHLIKTRGQQVTLRCSSQSGHNTVSWYQQALGQGPQFIFQYYREEENGRGNFPPRFSGLQFPNYSSELNVNALELDDSALYLCASSSERGGETQYFGPGTRLLVL.

This clonotype was counted many times. The J gene is TRBJ2-2, the V gene TRBV12-3 or TRBV12-4; D possibly corresponds to TRBD1 (5 bases). The CDR3 contains 13 residues. The V gene lost 5 bases and the J gene lost 8 bases, with 12 bases spanning the gap. CDR3 sequence: CASSLQGMGELFF. In DNA, the CDR3 is TGTGCCAGCAGTCTTCAGGGTATGGGGGAGCTGTTTTTT.

In its sample, this clonotype was seen many times. The rearrangement uses TRBV20-1 and TRBJ2-7, with D possibly TRBD2 on 6 matching bases. V was trimmed by 2 bases and J by 2 bases, leaving 10 bases between them. CDR3 length equals 13 residues. CDR1 is DFQATT, CDR2 SNEGSKA, per germline (reference sequence). The CDR3 DNA is TGCAGTGCTAGAAGTGGGGGGACCTACGAGCAGTACTTC. It translates to CSARSGGTYEQYF.

This clonotype was seen ten or more times. The J gene is TRBJ1-1, the V gene TRBV7-9; D unclear. The V and J ends lost 3 bases and 5 bases respectively, with 10 bases between them. Germline V gene data show CDR1 as SEHNR and CDR2 as FQNEAQ (reference sequence). The CDR3 has 13 amino acids. The CDR3 bases are TGTGCCAGCAGCTTTACGACGGAGACTGAAGCTTTCTTT. Amino acids: CASSFTTETEAFF.

The sample holds a few counts of this clonotype. The V call is TRBV12-3 or TRBV12-4, the J call TRBJ2-7; 11 nucleotides agree with TRBD2. This CDR3 has 16 residues. V lost 6 bases to trimming and J lost 1 base; unmatched junction nucleotides: 8. DNA for the CDR3: TGTGCCAGCAGCCGCACTAGCGGGGGTTCTTCCTACGAGCAGTACTTC. Its translation is CASSRTSGGSSYEQYF.

This clonotype has ten or more counts. J is TRBJ1-4 and V is TRBV9, with D hard to call. Germline CDR1 SGDLS, CDR2 YYNGEE. There are 13 residues in the CDR3. Trimming shortened V by 1 base and J by 5 bases, and 6 bases separated the two germline ends. The CDR3 loop is CASSVSGNEKLFF. The CDR3 bases are TGTGCCAGCAGCGTAAGTGGGAATGAAAAACTGTTTTTT.

This clonotype has ten or more counts. The chain combines TRBV10-3 with TRBJ1-5, with no clear D. CDR1 and CDR2 (germline): ENHRY, SYGVKD. Trimming shortened V by 6 bases and J by 3 bases, and 15 bases separated the two germline ends. CDR3 length equals 15 residues. The CDR3 is CAISDPRSFNQPQHF. CDR3 sequence (DNA): TGTGCCATCAGCGATCCCCGGTCCTTCAATCAGCCCCAGCATTTT.

Points on this clonotype: Sequence at one end of the junction differs from germline and may be a read error. CDR3 DNA sequence: TGTGCCAGCAGCCCGACTTTGGGGGACTCTGGGGCCAACGTCCCGACTTTC. Residues: CASSPTLGDSGANVPTF. The rearrangement uses TRBV5-5 and TRBJ2-6, with D possibly matching TRBD2 (6 bases). Germline V CDR1 and CDR2: SGHKS, YYEKEE (reference sequence). This CDR3 has 17 amino acids.

In this sample, this clonotype turned up a few times. The chain couples TRBV5-1 to TRBJ2-5; 7 nucleotides agree with TRBD1. The CDR3 consists of 14 residues. V gave up 4 bases and J gave up 5 bases; unmatched junction bases: 8. Germline V CDR1 and CDR2: SGHRS, YFSETQ. The CDR3 reads CASSGNRGGETQYF. The DNA of the CDR3 is TGCGCCAGCAGCGGCAACAGGGGCGGGGAGACCCAGTACTTC.

This clonotype was counted ten times or more. J is TRBJ1-3 and V is TRBV6-5; 10 nucleotides line up with TRBD1. The CDR3 is 16 amino acids. V lost 4 bases and J lost 4; bases outside the gene matches: 7. Per germline, CDR1 MNHEY and CDR2 SVGAGI. The CDR3 coding sequence is TGTGCCAGCAGTTTCTCCGGGACAGGGGCCGGAAACACCATATATTTT. Protein: CASSFSGTGAGNTIYF.

This clonotype was seen many times. The J gene is TRBJ1-5, the V gene TRBV15; D gene unclear. Trimming took 0 bases from V and 1 from J, leaving 1 base between them. CDR1 LNHNV and CDR2 YYDKDF come from the germline V gene (reference sequence). The CDR3 covers 13 residues. The CDR3 sequence is CATSRESNQPQHF. For the CDR3, the DNA is TGTGCCACCAGCAGAGAAAGCAATCAGCCCCAGCATTTT.

This clonotype was found many times. This sequence joins TRBV5-1 and TRBJ1-2; TRBD1 is a possible D gene (5 bases). CDR1 SGHRS and CDR2 YFSETQ come from the germline V gene. V lost 3 bases to trimming and J lost 1 base, with 16 bases between them. CDR3 size: 16 residues. Here the CDR3 reads CASSSLSGTRNYGYTF. CDR3 sequence (DNA): TGCGCCAGCAGCTCCCTTTCAGGGACCCGTAACTATGGCTACACCTTC.